The 15 T cell receptor beta chains reported below all come from one sample, sequenced in a study of vaccination and CD4 T cells after COVID-19. Treatment indicated: approximately nine-day PBMC culture with coronavirus spike peptide pools or control peptides (ViraFEST assay). These receptors' antigens are unknown. Sequence data for DNA of cultured CD4+ T cells were generated by the Oncomine TCR Beta short-read assay. TCRdb re-called the PCR reads with MiXCR, one entry per CDR3 protein. The sample holds more than 12,000 distinct CDR3 sequences, 20% to 25% seen once. The starting material was CD4+ T cells from blood, cultured in vitro, obtained before SARS-CoV-2 vaccination. The receptors derive from a human donor who received a COVID-19 vaccine.

In nucleotides, the CDR3 is TGTGCCAGCAGCGGGACTATCACGGACGAGCAGTACTTC. Translated, it gives CASSGTITDEQYF. J is TRBJ2-7 and V is TRBV5-4; 7 bases match TRBD2. Germline CDR1 and CDR2: SGHNT and YYREEE (reference sequence). The CDR3 consists of 13 residues. With V trimmed by 4 bases and J by 5 bases, 6 bases remained unmatched.

This clonotype is labeled as medium-sized. The genes are TRBV20-1 and TRBJ1-2; the D is unclear. V was pared by 6 bases and J by 3 bases, with 14 bases between. Germline CDR1 and CDR2: DFQATT and SNEGSKA (reference sequence). This CDR3 contains 13 residues. The CDR3 coding sequence is TGCAGTGCCGAGATGAAACGGGACTATGGCTACACCTTC. Its translation: CSAEMKRDYGYTF.

In its sample, this clonotype ranks as medium-sized (0.01 to 0.1%). The chain is built from TRBV20-1 and TRBJ1-2; 8 bases match TRBD1. The V and J ends lost 5 bases and 7 bases, in that order; junction bases with no gene match: 9. This CDR3 comprises 13 residues. Germline-derived CDR1 and CDR2 are DFQATT and SNEGSKA (reference sequence). CDR3 amino acids: CSAPLTGAGGYTF. The CDR3 region has the DNA TGCAGTGCTCCACTGACAGGGGCGGGTGGCTACACCTTC.

This clonotype counts as medium-sized (0.01 to 0.1%). The rearrangement links TRBV27 to TRBJ1-4; tentative D call: TRBD1 (5 bases). Trimming took off 5 bases at V and 4 bases at J, with 14 bases between the two ends. CDR3 length: 15 amino acids. From germline, CDR1 is MNHEY and CDR2 SMNVEV (reference sequence). The CDR3 DNA reads TGTGCCAGCAGTCCCCGAGAGGGGAATAATGAAAAACTGTTTTTT. It encodes CASSPREGNNEKLFF.

This rearrangement joins TRBV10-3 to TRBJ2-2; TRBD1 matches at 7 bases. The germline CDR1 and CDR2 sequences are ENHRY and SYGVKD. CDR3 length equals 14 residues. J lost 0 bases, V lost 6 bases, and 1 base had no gene match. The CDR3 here is CAISGTANTGELFF. CDR3 nucleotides: TGTGCCATCAGCGGGACAGCGAACACCGGGGAGCTGTTTTTT.

This clonotype was seen a few times. This chain joins TRBV6-5 and TRBJ1-3, with 9 bases lining up with TRBD1. The CDR3 has 16 amino acids. J lost 7 bases, V lost 2 bases, and 9 bases had no gene match. Looked up from germline, CDR1 is MNHEY and CDR2 is SVGAGI. CDR3 region: CASSYRRTGASNTIYF. In nucleotides, the CDR3 is TGTGCCAGCAGTTACCGTCGGACAGGGGCATCCAACACCATATATTTT.

CDR3 protein: CASSQTSADGYTF. DNA for the CDR3: TGTGCCAGCAGCCAGACCTCAGCAGATGGCTACACCTTC. The chain employs TRBV14 and TRBJ1-2; no firm D call. There are 13 residues in the CDR3. CDR1 and CDR2 (germline): SGHDN, FVKESK. Trimming took 3 bases from V and 6 from J, leaving 11 bases between them.

This clonotype has only a few counts. The chain uses TRBV30 and TRBJ2-7; 8 nucleotides line up with TRBD1. The V gene end was trimmed by 2 bases and the J gene end by 1 base; junction bases not matched to a gene: 4. This CDR3 has 14 residues. Germline lookup yields CDR1 GTSNPN and CDR2 SVGIG (reference sequence). CDR3 bases: TGTGCCTGGAGTCCCGACAGGGGATCCTACGAGCAGTACTTC. It is translated as CAWSPDRGSYEQYF. The variable domain in full, with the rest retrieved from reference TRBV30 and TRBJ2-7, is SQTIHQWPATLVQPVGSPLSLECTVEGTSNPNLYWYRQAAGRGLQLLFYSVGIGQISSEVPQNLSASRPQDRQFILSSKKLLLSDSGFYLCAWSPDRGSYEQYFGPGTRLTVT.

This clonotype was counted between two and nine times. V usage is TRBV12-3 or TRBV12-4 and J usage is TRBJ1-6, with D possibly matching TRBD1 (5 bases). The CDR3 is made up of 14 amino acids. V lost 5 bases, J lost 6 bases, and 11 bases lay in between. CDR3 protein: CASSLGPLNSPLHF. The CDR3 region has the DNA TGTGCCAGCAGTCTGGGACCGCTTAATTCACCCCTCCACTTT.

The chain links TRBV6-2 or TRBV6-3 to TRBJ2-5; D uncertain. The CDR3 extends over 12 amino acids. V lost 5 bases to trimming and J lost 1 base, with 5 bases between them. Germline values: CDR1 MNHEY, CDR2 SVGEGT. The DNA for the CDR3 is TGTGCCAGCAGTATTACCCAAGAGACCCAGTACTTC. This encodes CASSITQETQYF.

This clonotype was counted only a few times. The chain combines TRBV28 with TRBJ1-1; maybe TRBD1 (6 bases). CDR1 MDHEN and CDR2 SYDVKM come from the germline V gene. The CDR3 extends over 17 amino acids. Trimming took off 5 bases at V and 1 base at J, with 20 bases between the two ends. The CDR3 bases are TGTGCCAGCAGTACCCCGAGGGGGGGGCTGGGGAACACTGAAGCTTTCTTT. Residues: CASSTPRGGLGNTEAFF. The full variable domain, in which reference TRBV28 and TRBJ1-1 provide the parts outside the CDR3, is DVKVTQSSRYLVKRTGEKVFLECVQDMDHENMFWYRQDPGLGLRLIYFSYDVKMKEKGDIPEGYSVSREKKERFSLILESASTNQTSMYLCASSTPRGGLGNTEAFFGQGTRLTVV.

The chain uses TRBV5-6 and TRBJ2-7, with 7 positions matching TRBD1. This CDR3 contains 15 residues. The germline CDR1 and CDR2 sequences are SGHDT and YYEEEE. V lost 0 bases to trimming and J lost 1 base; unmatched junction nucleotides: 4. CDR3 protein: CASSLARQGSYEQYF. Here the CDR3 DNA reads TGTGCCAGCAGCTTGGCCAGACAGGGATCCTACGAGCAGTACTTC.

This CDR3 is CASSAQGLNYGYTF. The CDR3 bases are TGCGCCAGCAGCGCGCAGGGACTTAACTATGGCTACACCTTC. The J gene is TRBJ1-2, the V gene TRBV5-1; TRBD1 is a possible D gene (5 bases). Trimming removed 4 bases from V and 1 base from J, with 11 bases in between. Germline CDR1 and CDR2: SGHRS and YFSETQ. This CDR3 is built from 14 residues.

This clonotype came up a few times. This chain links TRBV2 with TRBJ1-2, with D unclear. V shed 3 bases and J shed 8 bases, with 10 bases lying between them. Germline V CDR1 and CDR2: SNHLY, FYNNEI. The CDR3 length is 12 residues. The CDR3 sequence is CASSEWIEGYTF. In DNA form, the CDR3 reads TGTGCCAGCAGTGAGTGGATAGAGGGCTACACCTTC.

There are a few counts of this clonotype. V is TRBV2 and J is TRBJ2-5, with unresolved D. V was trimmed by 4 bases and J by 7 bases, leaving 19 bases between them. The CDR3 totals 15 residues. CDR1 and CDR2 from the germline V gene are SNHLY and FYNNEI. The CDR3 DNA is TGTGCCAGCAGTGGGGCTAGGCCTGTTGTGGGGACCCAGTACTTC. It encodes CASSGARPVVGTQYF.